The present T cell receptor (beta chain) was sequenced within a study of kidney transplant recipient with SARS-CoV-2 infection (dated by TCRdb to 2020 to 2023). The germline V gene provides CDR1 MNHEY and CDR2 SVGAGI. A distance of 22 bases separates the germline ends of V and J, which lose 4 bases and 4 bases respectively. Including the terminal cysteine and phenylalanine, the CDR3 comprises 17 residues. Only CDR3 DNA is held: 51 bases, read in frame from base 1. For this clonotype: It lacks a known antigen. A much larger clone lies one base from this, so it may be a read error.

The time point label of this sample denotes: pre-pandemic baseline sample and day 111 after first positive SARS-CoV-2 test. The reads were generated on an Illumina MiSeq. Profiling of the peripheral T cell repertoire targeted human TCRbeta genes. Regarding the original processing steps: Beta-binomial modelling was applied to test for differential clonotype abundance so that variability over time was accounted for. Expanded clonotypes were screened against the ImmuneCODE reference database of SARS-CoV-2-associated TCRs and mapped to viral genome regions. Additional repertoire analyses were carried out for TRBV gene usage, CDR3 length, CDR3 amino acid overlap between time points, clonotype abundance distributions and Jaccard similarity. The raw public data were reprocessed by TCRdb itself: fastp quality trimming at Q25, MiXCR clonotype calling, in-frame beta chains only. Rows are combined by CDR3 protein, so each entry shows the most common genes and DNA. The V and J calls follow TCRdb's processing rather than the paper's. This sample lists approximately 250,000 distinct CDR3 sequences; under 30% were detected once. Together, the top ten hold more than 6.5% of the sample.

The rearrangement joined TRBV6-5 to TRBJ1-2, with the D segment identity uncertain. The receptor was derived from a male patient aged 25-45 years who had COVID-19 and was a kidney transplant recipient. A transplant means some T cells may be of graft donor rather than patient origin. The specimen comprised a blood sample, sampled at baseline and on day 111 from a kidney transplant recipient. The nucleotide sequence reads TGTGCCAGCAGTTGGCCCCGGCCTTACGGAAAGACCTATGGCTACACCTTC. It translates to CASSWPRPYGKTYGYTF.